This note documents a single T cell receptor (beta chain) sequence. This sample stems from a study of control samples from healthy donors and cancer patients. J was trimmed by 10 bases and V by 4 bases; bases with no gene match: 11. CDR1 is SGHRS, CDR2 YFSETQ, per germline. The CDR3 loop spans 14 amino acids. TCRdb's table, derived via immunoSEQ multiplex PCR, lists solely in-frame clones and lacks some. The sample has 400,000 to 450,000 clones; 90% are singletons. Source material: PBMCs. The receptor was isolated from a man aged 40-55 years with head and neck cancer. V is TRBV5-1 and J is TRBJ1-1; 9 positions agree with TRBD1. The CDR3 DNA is TGCGCCAGCAGCGGTGGGACAGGGCGGATGGCAGCTTTCTTT. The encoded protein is CASSGGTGRMAAFF.